Shown below are 8 T cell receptor beta chains from a single sample sequenced in a study. TCRdb fed the 5' RACE reads into MiXCR, producing one record per CDR3 protein. The repertoire includes approximately 8,700 distinct CDR3 sequences, 16% of them detected once, and 3.5% sits in the top ten. Sequences were obtained from memory CD4+ T cells sorted from blood. Subset specified: memory CD4+ T cells, CD4+CD45RO+CD25-. The receptors here all came from a female donor with breast cancer.

This clonotype was picked up a small number of times. This rearrangement joins TRBV7-2 to TRBJ1-1; D remains ambiguous. Per the germline V gene, CDR1 is SGHTA and CDR2 is FQGNSA. V was trimmed by 0 bases and J by 12 bases, leaving 8 bases between them. The CDR3 contains 11 residues. DNA of the CDR3: TGTGCCAGCAGCTTAGCGGAGGAGTCTTTCTTT. It encodes CASSLAEESFF. Together with reference TRBV7-2 and TRBJ1-1, the CDR3 gives the full variable domain: GAGVSQSPSNKVTEKGKDVELRCDPISGHTALYWYRQSLGQGLEFLIYFQGNSAPDKSGLPSDRFSAERTGGSVSTLTIQRTQQEDSAVYLCASSLAEESFFGQGTRLTVV.

This clonotype is medium-sized (0.01 to 0.1%) within its sample. V usage is TRBV7-2 and J usage is TRBJ2-1; 7 bases align to TRBD1. Losses at the gene ends were 5 bases for V and 4 bases for J; bases not matched to a gene: 5. The CDR3 length is 14 residues. Per germline, CDR1 SGHTA and CDR2 FQGNSA. The CDR3 DNA reads as TGTGCCAGCAGCACAGGACAGGAGTACAATGAGCAGTTCTTC. Protein product: CASSTGQEYNEQFF.

This clonotype ranks as medium-sized (0.01 to 0.1%). The genes are TRBV28 and TRBJ2-7; no firm D call. The CDR3 has 16 residues. Trimming took 1 base from V and 3 from J, leaving 16 bases between them. Germline loops: CDR1 MDHEN, CDR2 SYDVKM. This CDR3 is CASSLSPEQPFYEQYF. DNA for the CDR3: TGTGCCAGCAGTTTATCCCCGGAACAGCCTTTCTACGAGCAGTACTTC.

V is TRBV5-1 and J is TRBJ2-3; the match to TRBD2 covers 7 bases. This CDR3 contains 14 residues. Losses at the gene ends were 4 bases for V and 6 bases for J; bases not matched to a gene: 8. The V gene's germline CDR1 is SGHRS and CDR2 YFSETQ. The CDR3 region is CASSTIAGGDTQYF. The CDR3 nucleotides are TGCGCCAGCAGCACAATAGCGGGCGGCGATACGCAGTATTTT.

By share of the sample, this clonotype is medium-sized. This rearrangement joins TRBV7-2 to TRBJ2-7, with 9 bases matching TRBD1. Germline V lookup: CDR1 SGHTA, CDR2 FQGNSA. The CDR3 is 15 amino acids. The V and J ends lost 5 bases and 2 bases, in that order; junction bases with no gene match: 7. CDR3 DNA sequence: TGTGCCAGCAGCCCGGACAGGGGCCTAACCTACGAGCAGTACTTC. It specifies CASSPDRGLTYEQYF.

This clonotype counts as medium-sized. The rearrangement links TRBV6-1 to TRBJ1-5; 7 positions agree with TRBD1. Unmatched junction bases numbered 4, after V lost 4 bases and J lost 1 base. Germline V gives CDR1 MNHNS, CDR2 SASEGT. The length of the CDR3 is 15 residues. CDR3: CASSVQTGSNQPQHF. As DNA, the CDR3 is TGTGCCAGCAGTGTCCAGACAGGGAGCAATCAGCCCCAGCATTTT.

This clonotype qualifies as medium-sized. This chain connects TRBV20-1 to TRBJ1-4; D remains unclear. The CDR3 consists of 14 residues. V gave up 0 bases and J gave up 4 bases, with 9 bases separating them. Germline-derived CDR1 and CDR2 are DFQATT and SNEGSKA (reference sequence). CDR3 DNA sequence: TGCAGTGCTAGAGACGGGAGAGTTAATGAAAAACTGTTTTTT. Protein: CSARDGRVNEKLFF.

The rearrangement uses TRBV6-2 or TRBV6-3 and TRBJ2-5; D gene ambiguous. With 4 bases removed from V and 5 bases from J, the gap between germline ends came to 17 bases. Germline CDR1 is MNHEY and CDR2 is SVGEGT. The CDR3 consists of 15 residues. The DNA of the CDR3 is TGTGCCAGCAGTTCCGGCAGGATGATCCAGGAGACCCAGTACTTC. Its translation: CASSSGRMIQETQYF.